One and the same sample provided the 11 T cell receptor beta chains below, sequenced in a study of blood T cell dynamics during melanoma immunotherapy. Data came from immunoSEQ multiplex PCR; TCRdb stores just in-frame clones and leaves some out. Of under 20,000 clones in the sample, roughly 87% are singletons; the top ten hold around 7.8%. The time point: week 3, after first cycle of checkpoint inhibitor. Here the sequenced sample was blood, taken from a patient treated with checkpoint blockade. The receptors stem from a human donor with melanoma.

The chain carries TRBV28 and TRBJ1-2; 7 bases fit TRBD1. The CDR3 loop spans 13 amino acids. Per germline, CDR1 MDHEN and CDR2 SYDVKM. V lost 3 bases to trimming and J lost 2 bases; unmatched junction nucleotides: 0. The CDR3 region has the DNA TGTGCCAGCAGTTTCAGGGGGAACTATGGCTACACCTTC. It is translated as CASSFRGNYGYTF.

CDR3 DNA sequence: TGTGCCAGCAGTTTGTCTCCGGGACCCCATCAGCCCCAGCATTTT. Protein product: CASSLSPGPHQPQHF. The J gene is TRBJ1-5, the V gene TRBV28; a weak D match, TRBD1 (5 bases). The CDR3 contains 15 residues. Deletions cut 3 bases from V and 5 bases from J, with 14 bases between. Germline lookup yields CDR1 MDHEN and CDR2 SYDVKM.

The chain combines TRBV30 with TRBJ2-3, with 8 bases identical to TRBD1. Germline CDR1 and CDR2: GTSNPN and SVGIG (reference sequence). CDR3 length equals 14 residues. V gave up 0 bases and J gave up 4 bases; unmatched junction bases: 3. The CDR3: CAWSVLDRADTQYF. The CDR3 nucleotides read TGTGCCTGGAGTGTTTTGGACAGGGCAGATACGCAGTATTTT.

The chain carries TRBV11-2 and TRBJ2-1; D is unclear. This CDR3 spans 11 amino acids. Trimming removed 3 bases from V and 8 bases from J, with 5 bases in between. CDR1 is SGHAT, CDR2 FQNNGV, per germline. CDR3 sequence: CASSFADEQFF. The CDR3 DNA is TGTGCCAGCAGCTTTGCGGATGAGCAGTTCTTC.

The chain recombines TRBV7-3 with TRBJ2-1, with TRBD1 matching 7 bases. This CDR3 is 16 amino acids long. Germline CDR1 and CDR2: SGHTA and FQGTGA. With V trimmed by 1 base and J by 2 bases, 5 bases remained unmatched. Here the CDR3 reads CASSLRGTVTYNEQFF. The CDR3 DNA sequence: TGTGCCAGCAGCTTAAGGGGGACAGTCACCTACAATGAGCAGTTCTTC.

This chain links TRBV19 with TRBJ2-1, with 10 nucleotides matching TRBD2. Germline trimming cut 4 bases from V and 3 bases from J; bases unmatched to any gene: 0. CDR3 length equals 14 residues. Germline loops: CDR1 LNHDA, CDR2 SQIVND (reference sequence). The CDR3 DNA reads TGTGCCAGTAGTACTAGCGGGAGCTACAATGAGCAGTTCTTC. It encodes CASSTSGSYNEQFF. Combining the CDR3 with reference TRBV19 and TRBJ2-1 gives the whole variable domain DGGITQSPKYLFRKEGQNVTLSCEQNLNHDAMYWYRQDPGQGLRLIYYSQIVNDFQKGDIAEGYSVSREKKESFPLTVTSAQKNPTAFYLCASSTSGSYNEQFFGPGTRLTVL.

The chain carries TRBV28 and TRBJ2-7; D might be TRBD1 (7 bases). The CDR3 has 14 residues. Per the germline V gene, CDR1 is MDHEN and CDR2 is SYDVKM. The ends were cut back, 3 bases at V and 2 bases at J, with 11 bases in the middle. CDR3 DNA: TGTGCCAGCAGTTTCGCCAGGGGGGCCTACGAGCAGTACTTC. This codes for CASSFARGAYEQYF.

This clone was picked up one time. The CDR3 loop is CASSPPQASGRMADTQYF. The DNA of the CDR3 is TGTGCCAGCTCACCCCCTCAGGCTAGCGGGAGGATGGCAGATACGCAGTATTTT. The chain is built from TRBV18 and TRBJ2-3, with TRBD2 identical over 11 bases. V lost 3 bases and J lost 4; bases outside the gene matches: 12. Germline V gives CDR1 KGHSH, CDR2 LQKENI. The CDR3 has 18 amino acids.

The V gene is TRBV30, the J gene TRBJ2-1; D unclear. CDR3 length equals 13 residues. V lost 2 bases, J lost 3 bases, and 8 bases lay in between. Germline CDR1 is GTSNPN and CDR2 is SVGIG (reference sequence). CDR3 protein: CAWSRIVYNEQFF. CDR3 DNA: TGTGCCTGGAGTCGTATTGTCTACAATGAGCAGTTCTTC.

The V and J genes are TRBV28 and TRBJ2-7; perhaps TRBD1 as D (6 bases). In germline, CDR1 is MDHEN, CDR2 SYDVKM. Deletions cut 2 bases from V and 5 bases from J, with 16 bases between. CDR3 length: 15 residues. The CDR3 sequence is CASSLPQGPSNEQYF. CDR3 DNA sequence: TGTGCCAGCAGTTTACCCCAGGGGCCCTCTAACGAGCAGTACTTC.

The chain uses TRBV13 and TRBJ2-1; perhaps TRBD2 as D (6 bases). CDR3 length: 15 amino acids. The V and J ends lost 1 base and 8 bases respectively, with 15 bases between them. Germline V CDR1 and CDR2: PRHDT, FYEKMQ (reference sequence). CDR3: CASSLEREFPDEQFF. The CDR3 region has the DNA TGTGCCAGCAGCTTAGAACGGGAGTTTCCCGATGAGCAGTTCTTC.